This T cell receptor (beta chain) comes out of a study of T and B cells in COVID-19 patients. On the study more broadly: COVID-19 patients gave peripheral blood either during active infection or after recovery. Active-infection patients were older, median roughly 62 years, than recovered patients, median about 36 years.

There are 13 residues in the CDR3. CDR1 and CDR2 from the germline V gene are SGHDN and FVKESK. The V end was cut by 3 bases, the J end by 3 bases, with 9 bases between. Blood genomic DNA input for TRB amplification was about 240-550 ng. This clonotype was counted between two and nine times. Its matching antigen is unknown. Whole-study findings and limits: The recovered cohort had some 2,000 exclusive TCR clusters, including 30 to 40 low generation probability clusters.

TRB rearrangements were amplified by multiplex PCR with BIOMED2 TRB-A/B primers. TCRdb used MiXCR to reprocess the multiplex PCR reads, holding one entry per CDR3 protein. The sample lists 15,000 or so distinct CDR3 sequences, around 30% occurring once. The TCR was taken from a human donor who had recovered from COVID-19. The rearrangement uses TRBV14 and TRBJ2-7; maybe TRBD1 (5 bases). The specimen sequenced was blood. This CDR3 is CASSHYRLYEQYF. The DNA for the CDR3 is TGTGCCAGCAGCCATTACAGGCTCTACGAGCAGTACTTC.